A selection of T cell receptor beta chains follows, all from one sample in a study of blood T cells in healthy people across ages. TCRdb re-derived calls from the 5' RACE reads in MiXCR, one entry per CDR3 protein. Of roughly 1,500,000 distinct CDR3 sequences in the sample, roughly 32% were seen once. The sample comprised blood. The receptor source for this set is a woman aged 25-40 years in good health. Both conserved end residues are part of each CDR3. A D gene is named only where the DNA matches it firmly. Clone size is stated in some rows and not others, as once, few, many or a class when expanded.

CDR3aa: CSVVFHRAYNEQFF
CDR3nt: TGCAGCGTTGTCTTCCACAGGGCCTACAATGAGCAGTTCTTC
abundance: many
v_gene: TRBV29-1
j_gene: TRBJ2-1
d_gene: -

CDR3aa: CSASTALEWWPQHF
CDR3nt: TGCAGTGCTTCGACGGCCCTTGAGTGGTGGCCCCAGCATTTT
abundance: -
v_gene: TRBV20-1
j_gene: TRBJ1-5
d_gene: -

CDR3aa: CASSVEEGGGPSYNEQFF
CDR3nt: TGTGCCAGCAGCGTAGAAGAAGGCGGGGGACCATCCTACAATGAGCAGTTCTTC
abundance: -
v_gene: TRBV9
j_gene: TRBJ2-1
d_gene: TRBD2

CDR3aa: CASSLDRAGGYNEQFF
CDR3nt: TGTGCCAGCAGCTTAGATCGAGCGGGAGGGTACAATGAGCAGTTCTTC
abundance: few
v_gene: TRBV11-2
j_gene: TRBJ2-1
d_gene: TRBD2

CDR3aa: CASSYLQGAGDTQYF
CDR3nt: TGTGCCAGCAGTTACTTACAGGGGGCGGGAGATACGCAGTATTTT
abundance: few
v_gene: TRBV6-5
j_gene: TRBJ2-3
d_gene: TRBD1

CDR3aa: CSVRDLHTGELFF
CDR3nt: TGCAGCGTTCGGGACTTACACACCGGGGAGCTGTTTTTT
abundance: few
v_gene: TRBV29-1
j_gene: TRBJ2-2
d_gene: -

CDR3aa: CASSQEGYGSSYNEQFF
CDR3nt: TGCGCCAGCAGCCAAGAAGGGTACGGAAGCTCCTACAATGAGCAGTTCTTC
abundance: -
v_gene: TRBV4-1
j_gene: TRBJ2-1
d_gene: -

CDR3aa: CASSQGTLGSREQYF
CDR3nt: TGCGCCAGCAGCCAGGGGACATTGGGGTCGCGGGAGCAGTACTTC
abundance: -
v_gene: TRBV4-1
j_gene: TRBJ2-5
d_gene: -

CDR3aa: CASSYTINEQYF
CDR3nt: TGTGCCAGCAGCTACACAATCAACGAGCAGTACTTC
abundance: -
v_gene: TRBV2
j_gene: TRBJ2-7
d_gene: -

CDR3aa: CASRRRDTGSYEQYF
CDR3nt: TGTGCCAGCAGACGGCGGGACACGGGTTCCTACGAGCAGTACTTC
abundance: few
v_gene: TRBV3-1
j_gene: TRBJ2-7
d_gene: -